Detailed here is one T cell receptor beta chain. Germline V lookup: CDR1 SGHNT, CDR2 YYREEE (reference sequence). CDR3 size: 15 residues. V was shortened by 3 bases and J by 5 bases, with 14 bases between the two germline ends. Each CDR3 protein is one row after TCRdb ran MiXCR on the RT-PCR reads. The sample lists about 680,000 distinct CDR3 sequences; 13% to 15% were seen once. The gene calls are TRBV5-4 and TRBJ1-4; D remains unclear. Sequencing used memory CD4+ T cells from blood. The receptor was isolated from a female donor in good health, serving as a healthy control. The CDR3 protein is CASSSDGGRNEKLFF. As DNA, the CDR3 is TGTGCCAGCAGCTCCGACGGAGGGAGGAATGAAAAACTGTTTTTT.